Many counts were recorded for the clone carrying this T cell receptor (beta chain). The sample belongs to a study of metastatic and nonmetastatic thyroid tumors. TCRdb re-called the PCR reads via MiXCR. The repertoire holds 85,000 to 100,000 clones, with about 12% as singletons. With V trimmed by 8 bases and J by 10 bases, 9 bases remained unmatched. CDR1 and CDR2 (germline): MNHEY, SVGEGT. The length of the CDR3 is 13 residues. All patients were untreated before thyroid surgery. The rearrangement joins TRBV6-2 or TRBV6-3 to TRBJ2-1, with 9 bases that match TRBD1. Sequencing was performed on blood. The source of this sequence is a female donor with papillary thyroid cancer or a benign thyroid nodule (not recorded which). Some clones in this sample may be carry-over from other donors' samples. The CDR3 region has the DNA TGTGCCAGCGGCCGGGACAGGGCATGGGAGCAGTTCTTC. It codes for CASGRDRAWEQFF.